Each of the 4 T cell receptor beta chains below was sequenced from the same sample in a study of early T cells in non-severe SARS-CoV-2 infection. TCRdb re-analysed the 5' RACE reads in MiXCR, keeping a single row per CDR3 protein. The repertoire holds 97,000 or so distinct CDR3 sequences, with about 11% as singletons. Specimen: whole blood, collected at baseline. These receptors all come from an adult who was a healthcare worker with PCR-confirmed SARS-CoV-2 infection or an uninfected control (not recorded which).

This clonotype was found many times. The gene calls are TRBV12-3 or TRBV12-4 and TRBJ2-1; TRBD1 matches 9 bases. V gave up 5 bases and J gave up 4 bases; unmatched junction bases: 6. This CDR3 is built from 15 residues. DNA of the CDR3: TGTGCCAGCAGTCCCGGGGACAGGGTTTACAATGAGCAGTTCTTC. Encoded protein: CASSPGDRVYNEQFF.

This clonotype came up a few times. The rearrangement links TRBV20-1 to TRBJ2-7; D uncertain. This CDR3 is built from 13 residues. The V end lost 1 base, the J end lost 6 bases, and 13 bases lay between the germline ends. Germline assignment: CDR1 DFQATT and CDR2 SNEGSKA (reference sequence). CDR3 region: CSARVPSSFEQYF. CDR3 nucleotide sequence: TGCAGTGCTAGAGTTCCTAGTTCATTCGAGCAGTACTTC.

This chain uses TRBV20-1 with TRBJ1-6; 7 nucleotides line up with TRBD1. Per the germline V gene, CDR1 is DFQATT and CDR2 is SNEGSKA (reference sequence). Unmatched junction bases numbered 3, after V lost 0 bases and J lost 7 bases. The CDR3 is 14 amino acids. The chain's CDR3 is CSARDPGQNSPLHF. CDR3 DNA sequence: TGCAGTGCTAGAGATCCGGGACAGAATTCACCCCTCCACTTT.

This clonotype was seen ten or more times. V and J are TRBV20-1 and TRBJ2-5; TRBD1 matches 8 bases. The CDR3 sequence is 15 residues long. The ends lost 3 bases at V and 1 base at J; junction bases unmatched: 7. CDR1 DFQATT and CDR2 SNEGSKA come from the germline V gene (reference sequence). Here the CDR3 reads CSARRGQALQETQYF. The CDR3 DNA reads as TGCAGTGCTAGGAGGGGACAGGCTCTCCAAGAGACCCAGTACTTC.